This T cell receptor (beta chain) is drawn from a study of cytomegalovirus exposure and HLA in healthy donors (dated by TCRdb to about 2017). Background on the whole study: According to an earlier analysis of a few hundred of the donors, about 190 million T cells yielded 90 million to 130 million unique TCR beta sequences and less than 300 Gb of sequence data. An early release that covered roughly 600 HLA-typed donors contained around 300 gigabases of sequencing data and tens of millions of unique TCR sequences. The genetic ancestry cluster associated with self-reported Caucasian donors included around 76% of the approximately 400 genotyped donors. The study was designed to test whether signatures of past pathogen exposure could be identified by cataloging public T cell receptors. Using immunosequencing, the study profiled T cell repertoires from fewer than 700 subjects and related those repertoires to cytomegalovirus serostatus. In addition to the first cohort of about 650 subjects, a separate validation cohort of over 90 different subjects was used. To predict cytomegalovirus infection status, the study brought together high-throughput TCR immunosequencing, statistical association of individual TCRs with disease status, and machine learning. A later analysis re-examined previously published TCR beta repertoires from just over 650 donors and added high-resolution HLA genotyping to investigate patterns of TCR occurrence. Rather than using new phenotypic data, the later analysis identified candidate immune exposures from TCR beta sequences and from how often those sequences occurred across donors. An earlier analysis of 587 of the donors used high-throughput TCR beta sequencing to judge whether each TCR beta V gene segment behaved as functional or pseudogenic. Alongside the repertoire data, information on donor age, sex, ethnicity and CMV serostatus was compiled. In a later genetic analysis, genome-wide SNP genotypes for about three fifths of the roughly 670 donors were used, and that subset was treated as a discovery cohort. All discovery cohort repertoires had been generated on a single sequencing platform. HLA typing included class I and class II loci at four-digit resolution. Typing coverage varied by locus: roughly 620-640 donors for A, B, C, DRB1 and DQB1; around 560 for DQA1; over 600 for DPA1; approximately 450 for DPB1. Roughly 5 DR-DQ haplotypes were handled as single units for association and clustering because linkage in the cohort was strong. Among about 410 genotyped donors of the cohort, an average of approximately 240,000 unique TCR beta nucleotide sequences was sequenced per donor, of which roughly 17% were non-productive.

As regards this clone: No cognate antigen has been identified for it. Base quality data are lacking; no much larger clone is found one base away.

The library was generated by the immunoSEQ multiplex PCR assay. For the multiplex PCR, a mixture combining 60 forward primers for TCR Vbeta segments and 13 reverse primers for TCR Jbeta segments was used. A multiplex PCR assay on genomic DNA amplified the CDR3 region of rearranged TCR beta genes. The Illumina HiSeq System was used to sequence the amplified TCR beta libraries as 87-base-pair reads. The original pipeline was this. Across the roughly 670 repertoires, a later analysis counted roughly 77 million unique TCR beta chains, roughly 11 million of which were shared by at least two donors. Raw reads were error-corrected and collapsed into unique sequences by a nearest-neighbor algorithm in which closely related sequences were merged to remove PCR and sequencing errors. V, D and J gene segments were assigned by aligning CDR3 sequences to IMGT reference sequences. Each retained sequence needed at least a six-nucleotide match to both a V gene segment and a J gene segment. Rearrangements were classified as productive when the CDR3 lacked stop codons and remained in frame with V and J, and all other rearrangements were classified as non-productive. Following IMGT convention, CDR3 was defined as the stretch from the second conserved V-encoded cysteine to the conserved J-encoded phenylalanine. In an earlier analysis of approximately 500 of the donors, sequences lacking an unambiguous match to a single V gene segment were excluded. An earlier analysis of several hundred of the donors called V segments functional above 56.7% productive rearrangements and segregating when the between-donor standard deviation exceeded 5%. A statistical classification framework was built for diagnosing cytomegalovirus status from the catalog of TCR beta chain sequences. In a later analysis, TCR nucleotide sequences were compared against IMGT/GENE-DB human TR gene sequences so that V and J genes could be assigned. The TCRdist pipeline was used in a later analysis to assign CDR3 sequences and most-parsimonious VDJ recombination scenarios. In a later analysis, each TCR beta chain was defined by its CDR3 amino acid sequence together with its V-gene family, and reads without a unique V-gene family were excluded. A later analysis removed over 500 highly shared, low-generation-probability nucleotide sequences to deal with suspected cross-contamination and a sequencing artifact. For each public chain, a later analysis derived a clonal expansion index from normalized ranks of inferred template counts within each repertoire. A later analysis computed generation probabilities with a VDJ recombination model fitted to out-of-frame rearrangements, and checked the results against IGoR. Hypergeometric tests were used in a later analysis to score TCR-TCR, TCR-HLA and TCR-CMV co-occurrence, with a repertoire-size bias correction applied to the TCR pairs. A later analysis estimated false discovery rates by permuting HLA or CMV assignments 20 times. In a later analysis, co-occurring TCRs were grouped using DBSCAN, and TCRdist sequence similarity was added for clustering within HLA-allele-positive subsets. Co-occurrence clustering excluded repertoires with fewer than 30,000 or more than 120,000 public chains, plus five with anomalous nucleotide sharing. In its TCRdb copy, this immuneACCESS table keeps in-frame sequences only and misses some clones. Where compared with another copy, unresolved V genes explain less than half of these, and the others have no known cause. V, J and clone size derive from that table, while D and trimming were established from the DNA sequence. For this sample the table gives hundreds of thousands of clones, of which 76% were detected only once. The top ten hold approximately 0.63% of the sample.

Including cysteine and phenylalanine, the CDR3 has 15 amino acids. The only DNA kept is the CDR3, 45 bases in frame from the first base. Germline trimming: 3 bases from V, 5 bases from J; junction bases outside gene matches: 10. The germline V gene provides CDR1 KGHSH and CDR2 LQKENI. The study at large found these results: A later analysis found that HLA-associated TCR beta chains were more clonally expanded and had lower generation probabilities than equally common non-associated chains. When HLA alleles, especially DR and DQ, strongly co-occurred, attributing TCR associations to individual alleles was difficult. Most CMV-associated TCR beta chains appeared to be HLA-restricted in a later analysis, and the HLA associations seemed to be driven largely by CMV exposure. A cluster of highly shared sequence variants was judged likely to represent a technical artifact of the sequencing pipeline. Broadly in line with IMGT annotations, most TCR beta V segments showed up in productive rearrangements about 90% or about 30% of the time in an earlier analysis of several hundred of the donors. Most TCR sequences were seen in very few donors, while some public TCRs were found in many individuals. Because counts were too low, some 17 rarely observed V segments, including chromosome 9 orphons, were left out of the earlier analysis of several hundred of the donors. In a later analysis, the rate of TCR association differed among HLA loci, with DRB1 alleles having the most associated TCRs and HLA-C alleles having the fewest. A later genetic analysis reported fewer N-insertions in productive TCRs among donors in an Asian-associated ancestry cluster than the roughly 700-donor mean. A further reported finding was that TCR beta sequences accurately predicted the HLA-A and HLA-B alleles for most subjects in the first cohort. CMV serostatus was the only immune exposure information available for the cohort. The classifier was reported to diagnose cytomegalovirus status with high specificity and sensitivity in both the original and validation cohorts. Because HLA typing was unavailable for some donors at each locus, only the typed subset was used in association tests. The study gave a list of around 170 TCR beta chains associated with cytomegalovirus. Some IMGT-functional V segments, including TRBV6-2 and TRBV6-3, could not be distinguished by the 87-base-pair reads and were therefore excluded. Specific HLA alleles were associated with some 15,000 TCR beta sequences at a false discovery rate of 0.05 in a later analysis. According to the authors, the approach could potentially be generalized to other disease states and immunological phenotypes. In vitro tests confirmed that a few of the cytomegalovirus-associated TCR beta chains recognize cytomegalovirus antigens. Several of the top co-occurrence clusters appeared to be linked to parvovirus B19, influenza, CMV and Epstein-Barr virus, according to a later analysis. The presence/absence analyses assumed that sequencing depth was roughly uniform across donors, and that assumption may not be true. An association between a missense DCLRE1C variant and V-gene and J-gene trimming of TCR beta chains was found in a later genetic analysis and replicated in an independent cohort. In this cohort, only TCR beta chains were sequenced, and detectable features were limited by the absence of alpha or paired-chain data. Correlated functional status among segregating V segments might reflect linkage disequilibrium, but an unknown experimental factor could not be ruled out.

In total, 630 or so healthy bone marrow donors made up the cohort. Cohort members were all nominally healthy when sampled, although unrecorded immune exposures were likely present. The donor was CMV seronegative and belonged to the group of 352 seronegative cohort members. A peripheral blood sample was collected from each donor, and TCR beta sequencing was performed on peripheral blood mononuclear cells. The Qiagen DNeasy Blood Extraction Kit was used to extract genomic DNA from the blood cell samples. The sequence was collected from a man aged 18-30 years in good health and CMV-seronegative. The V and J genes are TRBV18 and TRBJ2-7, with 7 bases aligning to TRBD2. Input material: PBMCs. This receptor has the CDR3 CASSPWGGSTDEQYF. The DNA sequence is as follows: TGTGCCAGCTCACCTTGGGGCGGGAGTACCGACGAGCAGTACTTC.